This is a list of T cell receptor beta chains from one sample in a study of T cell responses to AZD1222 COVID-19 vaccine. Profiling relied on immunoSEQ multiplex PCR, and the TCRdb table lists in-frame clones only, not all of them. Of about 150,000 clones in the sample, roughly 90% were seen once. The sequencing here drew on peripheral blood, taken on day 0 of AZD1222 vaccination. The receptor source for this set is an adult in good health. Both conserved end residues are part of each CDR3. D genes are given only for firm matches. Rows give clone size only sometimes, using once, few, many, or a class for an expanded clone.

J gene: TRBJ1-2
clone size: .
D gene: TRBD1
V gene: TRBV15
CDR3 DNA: TGTGCCACCAGCTTCGGACAGGGGGTGGGTGGCTACACCTTC
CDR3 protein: CATSFGQGVGGYTF

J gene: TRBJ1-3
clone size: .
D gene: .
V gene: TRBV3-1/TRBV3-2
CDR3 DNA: TGTGCCAGCAGCCAAGGGTGGACCGACTCTGGAAACACCATATATTTT
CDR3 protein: CASSQGWTDSGNTIYF

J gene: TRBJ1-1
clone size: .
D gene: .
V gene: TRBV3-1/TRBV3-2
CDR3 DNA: TGTGCCAGCTCTCTACAGGTATCGAACACTGAAGCTTTCTTT
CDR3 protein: CASSLQVSNTEAFF

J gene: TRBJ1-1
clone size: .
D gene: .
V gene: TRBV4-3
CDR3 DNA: TGCGCCAGCAGCCAAGAGCCAGGGCGGACTGAAGCTTTCTTT
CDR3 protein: CASSQEPGRTEAFF

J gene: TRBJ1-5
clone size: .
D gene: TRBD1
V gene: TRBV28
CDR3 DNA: TGTGCCAGCAGTCAGTGGACAGGGGGAGTTCAGCCCCAGCATTTT
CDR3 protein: CASSQWTGGVQPQHF

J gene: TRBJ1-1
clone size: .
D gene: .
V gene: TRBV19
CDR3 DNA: TGTGCCAGTAGTATGGGCGGGAGCATGAACACTGAAGCTTTCTTT
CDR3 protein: CASSMGGSMNTEAFF

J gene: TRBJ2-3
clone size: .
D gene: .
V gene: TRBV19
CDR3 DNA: TGTGCCAGTAGTATGGGGGGAACCACAGATACGCAGTATTTT
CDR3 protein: CASSMGGTTDTQYF

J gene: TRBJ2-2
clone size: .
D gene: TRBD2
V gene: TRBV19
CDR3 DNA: TGTGCCAGTAGTATAGGTCTAGCGGGGGGGCCCACCGGGGAGCTGTTTTTT
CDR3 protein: CASSIGLAGGPTGELFF

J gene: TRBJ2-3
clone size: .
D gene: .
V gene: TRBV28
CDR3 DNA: TGTGCCAGCAGGGCCCCTAGCGCGGTAACAGATACGCAGTATTTT
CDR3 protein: CASRAPSAVTDTQYF

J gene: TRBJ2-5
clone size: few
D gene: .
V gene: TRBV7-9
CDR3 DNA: TGTGCCAGCAGCCGGGTGAGGTTGGAAGAGACCCAGTACTTC
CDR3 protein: CASSRVRLEETQYF

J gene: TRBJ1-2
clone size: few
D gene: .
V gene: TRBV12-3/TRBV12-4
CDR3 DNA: TGTGCCAGCAGTTCCCGCTATGGCTACACCTTC
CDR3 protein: CASSSRYGYTF

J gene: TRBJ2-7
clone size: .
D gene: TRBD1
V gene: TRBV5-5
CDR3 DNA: TGTGCCAGCAGGGTCAAAGATTTCCGGGACAGGGCCTACGAGCAGTACTTC
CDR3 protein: CASRVKDFRDRAYEQYF

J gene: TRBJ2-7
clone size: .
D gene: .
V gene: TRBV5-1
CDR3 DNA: TGCGCCAGCAGCAAGATGACCGAATCCTACGAGCAGTACTTC
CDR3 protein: CASSKMTESYEQYF

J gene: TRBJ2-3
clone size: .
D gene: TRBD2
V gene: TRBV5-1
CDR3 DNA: TGCGCCAGCAGCTTGAGGCTAGCGGGGGGGCTGGGAGATACGCAGTATTTT
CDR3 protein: CASSLRLAGGLGDTQYF

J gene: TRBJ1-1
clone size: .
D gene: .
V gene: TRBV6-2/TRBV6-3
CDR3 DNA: TGTGCCAGCAGTTACAGGAGTAACACTGAAGCTTTCTTT
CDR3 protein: CASSYRSNTEAFF

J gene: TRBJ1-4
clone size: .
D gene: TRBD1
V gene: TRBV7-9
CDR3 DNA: TGTGCCAGCAGCTTAGACGGGACAGGGCAAGAAAAACTGTTTTTT
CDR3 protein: CASSLDGTGQEKLFF

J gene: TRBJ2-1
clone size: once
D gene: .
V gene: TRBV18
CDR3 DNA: TGTGCCAGCTCACCAGGAAGGAGTAGCCTCCACAATGAGCAGTTCTTC
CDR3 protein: CASSPGRSSLHNEQFF

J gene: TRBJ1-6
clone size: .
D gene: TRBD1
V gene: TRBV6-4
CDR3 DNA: TGTGCCAGCGGGACAGAGAAAAATTCACCCCTCCACTTT
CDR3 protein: CASGTEKNSPLHF

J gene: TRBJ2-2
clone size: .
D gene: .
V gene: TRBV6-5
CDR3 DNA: TGTGCCAGCAGCAACCTCGGGGACACCGGGGAGCTGTTTTTT
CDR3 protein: CASSNLGDTGELFF

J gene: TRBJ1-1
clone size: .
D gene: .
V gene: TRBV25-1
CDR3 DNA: TGTGCCAGCAGTGAAGGAGGGGGGATGGGGAACACTGAAGCTTTCTTT
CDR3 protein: CASSEGGGMGNTEAFF

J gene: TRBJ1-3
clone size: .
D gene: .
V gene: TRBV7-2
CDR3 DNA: TGTGCCAGCAGCCAGGGGACGGATCGAAACACCATATATTTT
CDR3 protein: CASSQGTDRNTIYF

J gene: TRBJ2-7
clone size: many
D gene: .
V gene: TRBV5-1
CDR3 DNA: TGCGCCAGCAGCATCGGCGGCTACGAGCAGTACTTC
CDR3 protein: CASSIGGYEQYF

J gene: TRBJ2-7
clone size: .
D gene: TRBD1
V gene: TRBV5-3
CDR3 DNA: TGTGCCAGAAGCAGTGACAGGGGTGCCTACGAGCAGTACTTC
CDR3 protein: CARSSDRGAYEQYF

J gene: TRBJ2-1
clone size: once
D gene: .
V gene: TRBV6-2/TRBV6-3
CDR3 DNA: TGTGCCAGCAGTTACCTCCAGGGTGAGCAGTTCTTC
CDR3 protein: CASSYLQGEQFF

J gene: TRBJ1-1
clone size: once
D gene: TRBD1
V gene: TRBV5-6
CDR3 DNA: TGTGCCAGCAGCTTCAGGGGGCTGGGGGGCACTGAAGCTTTCTTT
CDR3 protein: CASSFRGLGGTEAFF

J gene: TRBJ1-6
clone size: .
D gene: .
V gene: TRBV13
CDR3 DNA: TGTGCCAGCAGTGGCAGGGGTTATAATTCACCTCTCCACTTT
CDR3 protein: CASSGRGYNSPLHF

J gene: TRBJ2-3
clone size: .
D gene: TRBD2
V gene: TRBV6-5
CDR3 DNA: TGTGCCACCAAGCGGGGGAGCACAGATACGCAGTATTTT
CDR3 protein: CATKRGSTDTQYF

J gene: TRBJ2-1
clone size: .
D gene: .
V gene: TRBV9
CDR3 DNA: TGTGCCAGCAGCGTAGATCGGATTGGCAATGAGCAGTTCTTC
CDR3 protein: CASSVDRIGNEQFF

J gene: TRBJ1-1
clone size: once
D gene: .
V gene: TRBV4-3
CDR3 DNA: TGCGCCAGCAGCCAAGAGGGCGGGCCGGCTGAAGCTTTCTTT
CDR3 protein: CASSQEGGPAEAFF

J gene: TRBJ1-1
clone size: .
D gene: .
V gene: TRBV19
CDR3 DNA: TGTGCCAGTTGGAGGAGGGAGAACACTGAAGCTTTCTTT
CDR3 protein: CASWRRENTEAFF

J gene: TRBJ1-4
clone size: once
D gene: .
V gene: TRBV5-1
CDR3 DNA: TGCGCCAGCAGCCCGGCCCAGGTTTTTGAAAAACTGTTTTTT
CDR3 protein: CASSPAQVFEKLFF

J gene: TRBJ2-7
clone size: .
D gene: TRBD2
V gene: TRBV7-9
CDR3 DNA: TGTGCCAGCAGCTTAGGTGCGGGGGTCTACGAGCAGTACTTC
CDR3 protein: CASSLGAGVYEQYF

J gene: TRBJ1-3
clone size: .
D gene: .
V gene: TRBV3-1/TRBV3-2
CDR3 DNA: TGTGCCAGCACCCTGCGGATGTCGGAAAACACCATATATTTT
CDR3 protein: CASTLRMSENTIYF

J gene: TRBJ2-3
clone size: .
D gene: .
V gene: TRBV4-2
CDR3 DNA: TGTGCCAGCAGCCGAGGACAGTACACAGATACGCAGTATTTT
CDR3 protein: CASSRGQYTDTQYF

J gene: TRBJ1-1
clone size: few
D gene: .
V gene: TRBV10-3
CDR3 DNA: TGTGCCATCAGCGAGGGGGACATGAACACTGAAGCTTTCTTT
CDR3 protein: CAISEGDMNTEAFF

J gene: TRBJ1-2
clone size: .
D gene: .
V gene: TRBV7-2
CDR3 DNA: TGTGCCAGCAGCTTAGAAGGGGGGGGTTATGGCTACACCTTC
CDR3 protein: CASSLEGGGYGYTF

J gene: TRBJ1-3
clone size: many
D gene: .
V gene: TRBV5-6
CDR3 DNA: TGTGCCAGCAGCCTGGACATCGCCGGTAACACCATATATTTT
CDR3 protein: CASSLDIAGNTIYF

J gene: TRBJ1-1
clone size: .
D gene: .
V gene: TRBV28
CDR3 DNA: TGTGCCAGCAGTCCCCTGACACGCCACACTGAAGCTTTCTTT
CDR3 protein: CASSPLTRHTEAFF

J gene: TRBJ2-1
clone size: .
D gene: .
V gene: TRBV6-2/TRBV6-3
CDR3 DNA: TGTGCCAGCAGTTACTCGCTTAACAGGGCGAATGAGCAGTTCTTC
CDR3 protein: CASSYSLNRANEQFF

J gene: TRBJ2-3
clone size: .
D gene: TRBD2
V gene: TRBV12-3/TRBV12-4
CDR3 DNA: TGTGCCAGCAGACAAGCGGGGACAGATACGCAGTATTTT
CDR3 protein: CASRQAGTDTQYF

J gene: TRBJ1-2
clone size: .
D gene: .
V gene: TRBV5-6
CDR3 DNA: TGTGCCAGCAGCTTGGGGGCGTCAGGGTACTATGGCTACACCTTC
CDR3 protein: CASSLGASGYYGYTF

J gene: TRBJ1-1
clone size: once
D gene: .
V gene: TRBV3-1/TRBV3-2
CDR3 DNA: TGTGCCAGCAGCCCTCGGAATCAGGGGTTGACTGAAGCTTTCTTT
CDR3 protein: CASSPRNQGLTEAFF

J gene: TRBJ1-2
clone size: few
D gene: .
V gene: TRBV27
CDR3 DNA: TGTGCCAGCAGTTTTTCGACTAACTATGGCTACACCTTC
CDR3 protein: CASSFSTNYGYTF

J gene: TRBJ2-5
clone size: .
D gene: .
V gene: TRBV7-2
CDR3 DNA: TGTGCCAGCAGCTCCGGAGGAGGAGAGACCCAGTACTTC
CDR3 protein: CASSSGGGETQYF

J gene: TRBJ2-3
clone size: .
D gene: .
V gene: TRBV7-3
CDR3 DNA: TGTGCCAGCAGCCCCACCGCGGAAACAGATACGCAGTATTTT
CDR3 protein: CASSPTAETDTQYF

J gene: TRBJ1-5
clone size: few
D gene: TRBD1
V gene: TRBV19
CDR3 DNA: TGTGCCAGTAGGCGGGGGACAGAAAAACTCAATCAGCCCCAGCATTTT
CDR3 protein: CASRRGTEKLNQPQHF

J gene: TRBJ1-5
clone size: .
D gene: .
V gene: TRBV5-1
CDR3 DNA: TGCGCCAGCAGCCTTGACGGGTATAGCAATCAGCCCCAGCATTTT
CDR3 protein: CASSLDGYSNQPQHF

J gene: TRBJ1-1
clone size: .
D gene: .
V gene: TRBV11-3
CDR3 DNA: TGTGCCAGCAGCTTAGGGCCAGACACTGAAGCTTTCTTT
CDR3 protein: CASSLGPDTEAFF

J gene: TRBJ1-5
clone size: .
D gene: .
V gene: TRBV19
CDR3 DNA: TGTGCCAGTAGTATGGGGAGGGCAGTTAATCAGCCCCAGCATTTT
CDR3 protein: CASSMGRAVNQPQHF